This T cell receptor beta chain derives from a study of beta chain features in type 1 diabetes. V dropped 5 bases and J dropped 8; count of bases not matched to a gene: 15. The germline CDR1 and CDR2 sequences are MNHEY and SMNVEV (reference sequence). CDR3 length equals 16 residues. General observations from the study: For Type 1 diabetes patients, all four CD4+ subsets carried TCRB CDR3s that were moderately but significantly shorter.

This clone was seen only a few times. The antigen is undetermined. The study reverse transcribed the entire isolated RNA, so it sequenced expressed TCRB transcripts. Measured with immunoSEQ multiplex PCR; TCRdb has only the in-frame clones, and not every one. The sample carries 250,000 or so clones, about a fifth recorded once. The sequence was collected from a middle-aged woman with type 1 diabetes. The rearrangement links TRBV27 to TRBJ2-1, with 7 bases lining up with TRBD1. Sample: naive CD4+ T cells from blood. In DNA, the CDR3 is TGTGCCAGCAGTCTTCAACCGGGACAGTTCTTCGATGAGCAGTTCTTC. As protein: CASSLQPGQFFDEQFF.